These T cell receptor beta chains were read from a single sample in a study of shared clonotypes between healthy human individuals. The method was immunoSEQ multiplex PCR; TCRdb's version includes in-frame clones alone and lacks a portion of them. The data show 490,000 or so clones, with around 80% seen just once and approximately 12% held by the top ten. The specimen was PBMCs. Source of these receptors: a woman aged 40 to 50 in good health. Some clones in this sample may be carry-over from other donors' samples. Each CDR3 is given with its conserved first and last residue. The order of the fields is clone size, V gene, D gene, J gene, CDR3 DNA, CDR3 protein. The D gene is left open where the match is weak. Expanded clones are given a class, and other clones once, few, many or no size at all.

clone_size: .; v_call: TRBV6-1; d_call: .; j_call: TRBJ2-7; cdr3_nt: TGTGCCAGCAGTCAAGAGGGGATTACAGGGTACGAGCAGTACTTC; cdr3_aa: CASSQEGITGYEQYF
clone_size: .; v_call: TRBV6-1; d_call: .; j_call: TRBJ2-2; cdr3_nt: TGTGCCAGCAGTGGAGCCCGCGATGCACTCGGGGAGCTGTTTTTT; cdr3_aa: CASSGARDALGELFF
clone_size: .; v_call: TRBV28; d_call: .; j_call: TRBJ1-2; cdr3_nt: TGTGCCAGCAGTTTCCCCCATGAGGGCTCTCATGGCTACACCTTC; cdr3_aa: CASSFPHEGSHGYTF
clone_size: .; v_call: TRBV28; d_call: .; j_call: TRBJ1-6; cdr3_nt: TGTGCCAGCACTCAACGGGGCACCCGCTCCTATAATTCACCCCTCCACTTT; cdr3_aa: CASTQRGTRSYNSPLHF
clone_size: .; v_call: TRBV25-1; d_call: .; j_call: TRBJ2-7; cdr3_nt: TGTGCCAGCAGTGTTCCAGGACTCTACGAGCAGTACTTC; cdr3_aa: CASSVPGLYEQYF
clone_size: .; v_call: TRBV5-1; d_call: TRBD1; j_call: TRBJ1-1; cdr3_nt: TGCGCCAGCAGCTTGGAGGGACAGGTCGATGGGACTGAAGCTTTCTTT; cdr3_aa: CASSLEGQVDGTEAFF
clone_size: .; v_call: TRBV4-1; d_call: .; j_call: TRBJ2-2; cdr3_nt: TGCGCCAGCAGCCGCTTGGTTCCCAACACCGGGGAGCTGTTTTTT; cdr3_aa: CASSRLVPNTGELFF
clone_size: .; v_call: TRBV28; d_call: TRBD2; j_call: TRBJ2-1; cdr3_nt: TGTGCCAGCAGTCCACCAGCGGGGATGCTCAATGAGCAGTTCTTC; cdr3_aa: CASSPPAGMLNEQFF
clone_size: .; v_call: TRBV27; d_call: TRBD2; j_call: TRBJ2-7; cdr3_nt: TGTGCCAGCAGTTTATCCCTTACTAGCGTCTCCTACGAGCAGTACTTC; cdr3_aa: CASSLSLTSVSYEQYF
clone_size: .; v_call: TRBV19; d_call: TRBD1; j_call: TRBJ1-5; cdr3_nt: TGTGCCAGTGGACAGGGGCTAAATCAGCCCCAGCATTTT; cdr3_aa: CASGQGLNQPQHF
clone_size: .; v_call: TRBV5-1; d_call: .; j_call: TRBJ2-2; cdr3_nt: TGCGCCAGCAGCTTGGACCCGGGCGTAGGGAACACCGGGGAGCTGTTTTTT; cdr3_aa: CASSLDPGVGNTGELFF
clone_size: once; v_call: TRBV6-1; d_call: TRBD1; j_call: TRBJ2-3; cdr3_nt: TGTGCCAGCAAGGGACAGCCGGGCACAGATACGCAGTATTTT; cdr3_aa: CASKGQPGTDTQYF
clone_size: .; v_call: TRBV7-4; d_call: .; j_call: TRBJ2-7; cdr3_nt: TGTGCCAGCAGCTTAATTTCGGGCGGCCCTTTTTACGAGCAGTACTTC; cdr3_aa: CASSLISGGPFYEQYF
clone_size: once; v_call: TRBV4-3; d_call: .; j_call: TRBJ2-3; cdr3_nt: TGCGCCAGCAGCCAAGATCCGAGGGTTACGCAGTATTTT; cdr3_aa: CASSQDPRVTQYF
clone_size: .; v_call: TRBV5-1; d_call: .; j_call: TRBJ2-7; cdr3_nt: TGCGCCAGCAGCTGGGGGATCGCTCGTAGCGAGCAGTACTTC; cdr3_aa: CASSWGIARSEQYF
clone_size: .; v_call: TRBV5-1; d_call: .; j_call: TRBJ2-1; cdr3_nt: TGCGCCAGCAGCTTTGCGGGGGCGGGCTACAATGAGCAGTTCTTC; cdr3_aa: CASSFAGAGYNEQFF
clone_size: .; v_call: TRBV6-5; d_call: .; j_call: TRBJ2-7; cdr3_nt: TGTGCCAGCAGTCCTAGCACTACCTACGAGCAGTACTTC; cdr3_aa: CASSPSTTYEQYF
clone_size: .; v_call: TRBV18; d_call: .; j_call: TRBJ1-2; cdr3_nt: TGTGCCAGCTCAACTGGGACCGACTATGGCTACACCTTC; cdr3_aa: CASSTGTDYGYTF
clone_size: .; v_call: TRBV10-3; d_call: TRBD1; j_call: TRBJ1-5; cdr3_nt: TGTGCCATCAGCCCGGGACAGCTCGAGTCGCCCCAGCATTTT; cdr3_aa: CAISPGQLESPQHF
clone_size: few; v_call: TRBV2; d_call: .; j_call: TRBJ1-2; cdr3_nt: TGTGCCAGCAGTCTAGCGCACTATGGCTACACCTTC; cdr3_aa: CASSLAHYGYTF
clone_size: .; v_call: TRBV7-9; d_call: .; j_call: TRBJ1-6; cdr3_nt: TGTGCCAGCAGCTTAACCAATTCACCCCTCCACTTT; cdr3_aa: CASSLTNSPLHF
clone_size: .; v_call: TRBV27; d_call: .; j_call: TRBJ2-7; cdr3_nt: TGTGCCAGCAGTTTGGATTGGCAGTCCGCCTACTACGAGCAGTACTTC; cdr3_aa: CASSLDWQSAYYEQYF
clone_size: .; v_call: TRBV5-6; d_call: .; j_call: TRBJ1-1; cdr3_nt: TGTGCCAGCAGCCACAGGGAAGAAGCTTTCTTT; cdr3_aa: CASSHREEAFF
clone_size: .; v_call: TRBV6-1; d_call: TRBD1; j_call: TRBJ2-7; cdr3_nt: TGTGCCAGTGGGACAGGGGTCTACGAGCAGTACTTC; cdr3_aa: CASGTGVYEQYF
clone_size: few; v_call: TRBV9; d_call: .; j_call: TRBJ1-1; cdr3_nt: TGTGCCAGCAGCGTTGGGATCCACACTGAAGCTTTCTTT; cdr3_aa: CASSVGIHTEAFF
clone_size: .; v_call: TRBV5-1; d_call: TRBD1; j_call: TRBJ2-5; cdr3_nt: TGCGCCAGCAGGCGGGACAGGGTCTACGAGACCCAGTACTTC; cdr3_aa: CASRRDRVYETQYF
clone_size: few; v_call: TRBV6-1; d_call: TRBD2; j_call: TRBJ2-2; cdr3_nt: TGTGCCAGCAGCTTAGCGGGAGCGGGCGGGGAGCTGTTTTTT; cdr3_aa: CASSLAGAGGELFF
clone_size: .; v_call: TRBV29-1; d_call: TRBD2; j_call: TRBJ2-1; cdr3_nt: TGCAGCGTTGATGGGACTAAATACAATGAGCAGTTCTTC; cdr3_aa: CSVDGTKYNEQFF
clone_size: .; v_call: TRBV7-2; d_call: .; j_call: TRBJ1-2; cdr3_nt: TGTGCCAGCAGCTTAGTTGGTAAATCGGGCGATGGCTACACCTTC; cdr3_aa: CASSLVGKSGDGYTF
clone_size: few; v_call: TRBV30; d_call: .; j_call: TRBJ1-1; cdr3_nt: TGTGCCTGGAGTCTACGGCAGAACACTGAAGCTTTCTTT; cdr3_aa: CAWSLRQNTEAFF
clone_size: .; v_call: TRBV2; d_call: .; j_call: TRBJ1-2; cdr3_nt: TGTGCCAGCAGCTTCACCCGAACAGGGAACTATGGCTACACCTTC; cdr3_aa: CASSFTRTGNYGYTF
clone_size: .; v_call: TRBV10-3; d_call: .; j_call: TRBJ1-1; cdr3_nt: TGTGCCATCAGTGAGTCGACGGATACTTCTGAAGCTTTCTTT; cdr3_aa: CAISESTDTSEAFF
clone_size: many; v_call: TRBV9; d_call: .; j_call: TRBJ1-4; cdr3_nt: TGTGCCAGCAGCGTAGGGGCAAGTAATGAAAAACTGTTTTTT; cdr3_aa: CASSVGASNEKLFF
clone_size: few; v_call: TRBV6-1; d_call: .; j_call: TRBJ2-1; cdr3_nt: TGTGCCAGCAGGTTAAGTTGGTCCCTTTACAATGAGCAGTTCTTC; cdr3_aa: CASRLSWSLYNEQFF
clone_size: .; v_call: TRBV5-6; d_call: TRBD2; j_call: TRBJ2-7; cdr3_nt: TGTGCCAGCAGCTTGCTTGCTAGCGGGACCTACGAGCAGTACTTC; cdr3_aa: CASSLLASGTYEQYF
clone_size: .; v_call: TRBV7-9; d_call: TRBD2; j_call: TRBJ2-7; cdr3_nt: TGTGCCAGCAGCTTAGGACGGGGACTAGCGGGAGCCTACGAGCAGTACTTC; cdr3_aa: CASSLGRGLAGAYEQYF
clone_size: .; v_call: TRBV6-5; d_call: .; j_call: TRBJ1-1; cdr3_nt: TGCAAATCCTCCCGGGGGCGTGAAGCTTTCTTT; cdr3_aa: CKSSRGREAFF
clone_size: .; v_call: TRBV19; d_call: TRBD2; j_call: TRBJ2-5; cdr3_nt: TGTGCCAGTAGTACCCGGGACTACGGAAAAGAGACCCAGTACTTC; cdr3_aa: CASSTRDYGKETQYF
clone_size: .; v_call: TRBV7-9; d_call: TRBD2; j_call: TRBJ2-5; cdr3_nt: TGTGCCAGCAGCCCCCCGGGGGGGGAGACCCAGTACTTC; cdr3_aa: CASSPPGGETQYF
clone_size: .; v_call: TRBV25-1; d_call: TRBD2; j_call: TRBJ2-2; cdr3_nt: TGTGCCAGCGGGGGACTAGATAGAGACACCGGGGAGCTGTTTTTT; cdr3_aa: CASGGLDRDTGELFF
clone_size: .; v_call: TRBV28; d_call: .; j_call: TRBJ1-5; cdr3_nt: TGTGCCAGCAGGCAACCCGGGACGGGCAATCAGCCCCAGCATTTT; cdr3_aa: CASRQPGTGNQPQHF
clone_size: many; v_call: TRBV27; d_call: .; j_call: TRBJ2-2; cdr3_nt: TGTGCCAGCAGTCTCAACACCGGGGAGCTGTTTTTT; cdr3_aa: CASSLNTGELFF
clone_size: .; v_call: TRBV9; d_call: .; j_call: TRBJ1-5; cdr3_nt: TGTGCCAGCAGCAGGGATAGCAATCAGCCCCAGCATTTT; cdr3_aa: CASSRDSNQPQHF
clone_size: .; v_call: TRBV5-1; d_call: TRBD2; j_call: TRBJ2-1; cdr3_nt: TGCGCCAGCAGCTTGGTGGGGACTAGCGGGAACAATGAGCAGTTCTTC; cdr3_aa: CASSLVGTSGNNEQFF
clone_size: once; v_call: TRBV9; d_call: .; j_call: TRBJ1-2; cdr3_nt: TGTGCCAGCAGCTCTACGGGGTATGGCTACACCTTC; cdr3_aa: CASSSTGYGYTF
clone_size: few; v_call: TRBV25-1; d_call: TRBD1; j_call: TRBJ2-5; cdr3_nt: TGTGCCAGCAGTGAAGAGGACAGGGCAGGGGAGACCCAGTACTTC; cdr3_aa: CASSEEDRAGETQYF
clone_size: .; v_call: TRBV5-4; d_call: TRBD2; j_call: TRBJ2-2; cdr3_nt: TGTGCCAGCAGCTCCCCACTAGCGGGAAACACCGGGGAGCTGTTTTTT; cdr3_aa: CASSSPLAGNTGELFF
clone_size: .; v_call: TRBV5-1; d_call: .; j_call: TRBJ1-5; cdr3_nt: TGCGCCAGCAGCTTGGCCCCGGGCCAGCCCCAGCATTTT; cdr3_aa: CASSLAPGQPQHF
clone_size: once; v_call: TRBV9; d_call: .; j_call: TRBJ2-3; cdr3_nt: TGTGCCAGCAGCGTAGGGACTTCCCCAGGCACAGATACGCAGTATTTT; cdr3_aa: CASSVGTSPGTDTQYF
clone_size: .; v_call: TRBV5-1; d_call: .; j_call: TRBJ2-5; cdr3_nt: TGCGCCAGCAGCTTACAGGGTGCGGGTCAAGAGACCCAGTACTTC; cdr3_aa: CASSLQGAGQETQYF
clone_size: .; v_call: TRBV2; d_call: TRBD1; j_call: TRBJ2-5; cdr3_nt: TGTGCCAGCAGTGCGTCGGGACAGCAAGAGACCCAGTACTTC; cdr3_aa: CASSASGQQETQYF
clone_size: .; v_call: TRBV15; d_call: TRBD2; j_call: TRBJ2-1; cdr3_nt: TGTGCCACCAGCACCGGGGGGATCTACAATGAGCAGTTCTTC; cdr3_aa: CATSTGGIYNEQFF
clone_size: .; v_call: TRBV25-1; d_call: TRBD1; j_call: TRBJ1-6; cdr3_nt: TGTGCCAGCAGCCAGACAGGGGTAAATTCACCCCTCCACTTT; cdr3_aa: CASSQTGVNSPLHF